The clone carrying this T cell receptor beta chain was seen more than once but under ten times. These data originate in a study of T-cell reconstitution after alpha-beta-depleted transplantation in children. The CDR3 contains 17 residues. CDR1 and CDR2 (germline): SNHLY, FYNNEI. V lost 6 bases and J lost 5; bases outside the gene matches: 12. Unique molecular identifiers were used to barcode this TCRbeta library. MiXCR, applied by TCRdb to the PCR reads, yields one record per CDR3 protein. The sample holds about 610,000 distinct CDR3 sequences; about 10% are singletons and the top ten take roughly 4%.

The TCR sequence derives from a human donor who donated a stem cell graft to a child with acute myeloid leukemia. The specimen comprised PBMCs from the stem cell graft donor, sampled from the stem cell graft. The rearrangement uses TRBV2 and TRBJ2-3, with 12 bases identical to TRBD1. The CDR3 sequence: CASSRVGTGGSRDTQYF. The CDR3 DNA reads as TGTGCCAGCAGCCGAGTTGGGACAGGGGGCTCAAGAGATACGCAGTATTTT.